The T cell receptor beta chain under discussion was sequenced for a study of blood T cell repertoires in COVID-19. Study information: Acute and convalescent COVID-19 specimens originated in the United States, Italy and Spain. PBMCs, B-cell-depleted T cells, or T cells provided the cDNA or gDNA that made up the material.

In the original analysis: Amplification of reference gene primers provided the estimated nucleated cell counts. Clones were sequenced by immunoSEQ multiplex PCR, and TCRdb holds only the in-frame ones, with some missing. The V and J calls and clone size were taken over from that table, and D and trimming were inferred from the DNA. The sample contains 200,000 to 250,000 clones, around 84% of which appear only once. The germline CDR1 and CDR2 sequences are MDHEN and SYDVKM. The ends were cut back, 6 bases at V and 7 bases at J, with 16 bases in the middle. The CDR3 has 14 residues. The chain uses TRBV28 and TRBJ1-5, with D tentatively TRBD1 (6 bases). This receptor was taken from a man aged 50 or older who had recovered from COVID-19. Sample: peripheral blood. CDR3 sequence (DNA): TGTGCCAGCAGCCCGGACAGCCCTAGGCAGCCCCAGCATTTT. It yields the protein CASSPDSPRQPQHF. The full variable domain, in which reference TRBV28 and TRBJ1-5 provide the parts outside the CDR3, is DVKVTQSSRYLVKRTGEKVFLECVQDMDHENMFWYRQDPGLGLRLIYFSYDVKMKEKGDIPEGYSVSREKKERFSLILESASTNQTSMYLCASSPDSPRQPQHFGDGTRLSIL.